One sample yielded the 2 T cell receptor beta chains listed below, sequenced in a study of STAT5B mutations in CD4+ large granular lymphocyte leukemia. TCRdb's table, derived via immunoSEQ multiplex PCR, lists solely in-frame clones and lacks some. The repertoire includes about 8,100 clones, approximately 80% of them detected once, and 65% to 75% sits in the top ten. Sequenced material: PBMCs. These receptors all come from a woman aged 60-75 years with CD4+ T-cell large granular lymphocyte leukemia.

The V gene is TRBV6-6, the J gene TRBJ2-1; D not certain. This CDR3 has 14 amino acids. Germline loops: CDR1 MNHNY, CDR2 SVGAGI (reference sequence). V was shortened by 7 bases and J by 6 bases, with 16 bases between the two germline ends. CDR3 bases: TGTGCCAGCAACCCTTCTTTAGTACTCAATGAGCAGTTCTTC. It codes for CASNPSLVLNEQFF.

This chain joins TRBV4-1 and TRBJ1-2, with D possibly being TRBD1 (5 bases). The V gene lost 3 bases and the J gene lost 0 bases, with 26 bases spanning the gap. The CDR3 is made up of 20 amino acids. Germline assignment: CDR1 MGHRA and CDR2 YSYEKL. This chain's CDR3 is CASSHPYPGTGVTTNYGYTF. CDR3 in DNA: TGCGCCAGCAGCCATCCGTACCCAGGAACGGGGGTCACGACTAACTATGGCTACACCTTC.